The next 19 T cell receptor beta chains were all read from a single sample in a study of T cells in Graves' hyperthyroidism and ophthalmopathy. What was amplified from RNA transcripts were TCR beta CDR3 regions. When the TCR CDR3 underwent first-round RT-PCR, the HTBI primer set was used. From the multiplex PCR reads, TCRdb called clonotypes with MiXCR, one entry per CDR3 protein. Here the sample spans about 26,000 distinct CDR3 sequences, approximately 46% being singletons. Source material: blood. These receptors were obtained from a woman between 25 and 40 years old with Graves' hyperthyroidism.

The table lists this clonotype with many counts. The genes are TRBV6-2 or TRBV6-3 and TRBJ2-1; D possibly corresponds to TRBD2 (6 bases). The CDR3 length is 11 residues. V was cut by 10 bases and J by 9 bases, with 13 bases left in between. The V gene's germline CDR1 is MNHEY and CDR2 SVGEGT. Written as DNA, the CDR3 is TGTGCCACCGGGAGTGGCGGTGAGCAGTTCTTC. Translating it yields CATGSGGEQFF.

Turning to this clonotype: The junction and the germline gene differ at one end; a read error may be behind it. The genes are TRBV27 and TRBJ2-3, with TRBD2 matching 9 bases. This CDR3 spans 15 amino acids. CDR1 is MNHEY, CDR2 SMNVEV, per germline (reference sequence). CDR3 sequence reads: CASSLSGGIGNTQYF. The CDR3 DNA reads as TGTGCCAGCAGTTTAAGCGGGGGGATTGGAAATACGCAGTACTTT.

The chain links TRBV20-1 to TRBJ2-7, with D perhaps assigned TRBD1 or TRBD2 (5 bases each). V lost 0 bases to trimming and J lost 7 bases, with 19 bases between them. Germline lookup yields CDR1 DFQATT and CDR2 SNEGSKA (reference sequence). CDR3 size: 15 residues. CDR3 bases: TGCAGTGCTAGAGATCACGCCGGGACCGTGGGAGAGCAGTACTTC. It translates to CSARDHAGTVGEQYF.

This clonotype has just a few counts. The chain carries TRBV7-6 and TRBJ2-1, with TRBD2 matching over 13 bases. V dropped 2 bases and J dropped 10; count of bases not matched to a gene: 5. CDR1 and CDR2 from the germline V gene are SGHVS and FNYEAQ. CDR3 size: 15 residues. The CDR3 nucleotides read TGTGCCAGCAGCTTACTCGGACTAGCGGGGGCCGAGCAGTTCTTC. Translation: CASSLLGLAGAEQFF.

Comments on this clonotype: The junction shows a germline mismatch at one end, possibly a read error. The CDR3 loop is CASSRAGTYNEQFF. Here the CDR3 DNA reads TGCGCCAGCAGCCGCGCTGGGACCTACAATGAGCAGTTCTTC. This chain uses TRBV14 with TRBJ2-1; D remains ambiguous. Per germline, CDR1 SGHDN and CDR2 FVKESK. The CDR3 is 14 residues long.

The chain is built from TRBV7-6 and TRBJ1-2; no definite D call. Deletions cut 5 bases from V and 8 bases from J, with 12 bases between. The CDR3 totals 12 residues. Germline CDR1 SGHVS, CDR2 FNYEAQ. CDR3 in amino acids: CASSPRPDGYTF. The DNA of the CDR3 is TGTGCCAGCAGCCCGAGACCGGACGGCTACACCTTC.

The genes are TRBV7-8 and TRBJ1-1; no clear D gene. Germline CDR1 reads SGHVS; CDR2 reads FQNEAQ. The CDR3 spans 13 residues. The V end was cut by 4 bases, the J end by 6 bases, with 12 bases between. The CDR3 region is CASSSAGRPEAFF. For the CDR3, the DNA is TGTGCCAGCAGCTCCGCCGGGAGGCCTGAAGCTTTCTTT.

This clonotype was seen ten or more times. The chain couples TRBV30 to TRBJ2-1; D not resolved. Trimming removed 3 bases at V and 10 bases at J, with 10 bases between. The CDR3 runs to 11 residues. Germline V gene lookup returns CDR1 GTSNPN and CDR2 SVGIG (reference sequence). CDR3 DNA: TGTGCCTGGAGAAGCGTTCGGGAGCAGTTCTTC. Its protein is CAWRSVREQFF.

This clonotype occurred a few times. The chain links TRBV19 to TRBJ2-1, with D perhaps TRBD1 (5 bases). CDR3 size: 13 residues. CDR1 LNHDA and CDR2 SQIVND come from the germline V gene (reference sequence). The V end lost 3 bases, the J end lost 9 bases, and 12 bases lay between the germline ends. Here the CDR3 reads CASSIGRVPEQFF. CDR3 sequence (DNA): TGTGCCAGTAGTATTGGCAGGGTACCTGAGCAGTTCTTC.

For this clonotype: A read error may produce the germline difference seen at one junction end. The chain carries TRBV15 and TRBJ2-7; 14 bases map to TRBD2. Germline V gene sequence: CDR1 LNHNV, CDR2 YYDKDF (reference sequence). The CDR3 totals 15 residues. CDR3 region: CAASSLGLAGDEQYF. The CDR3 coding sequence is TGTGCCGCCAGCAGCTTGGGACTAGCGGGAGACGAGCAGTACTTC.

V usage is TRBV2 and J usage is TRBJ1-1; a weak D match, TRBD1 (6 bases). The V and J ends lost 4 bases and 2 bases respectively, with 17 bases between them. This CDR3 spans 16 amino acids. Germline CDR1 SNHLY, CDR2 FYNNEI. The CDR3 coding sequence is TGTGCCAGCAGTGCGGGGCAGGGGACGAGAAACACTGAAGCTTTCTTT. Encoded protein: CASSAGQGTRNTEAFF.

At least ten counts were recorded for this clonotype. The rearrangement joins TRBV7-3 to TRBJ2-1; 9 nucleotides line up with TRBD2. The V gene end was trimmed by 0 bases and the J gene end by 5 bases; junction bases not matched to a gene: 2. CDR1 is SGHTA, CDR2 FQGTGA, per germline. The CDR3 has 15 amino acids. The CDR3: CASSLTREGHNEQFF. The DNA for the CDR3 is TGTGCCAGCAGCTTAACGCGGGAGGGACACAATGAGCAGTTCTTC.

This rearrangement joins TRBV19 to TRBJ2-7; D possibly corresponds to TRBD2 (5 bases). The ends were cut back, 7 bases at V and 6 bases at J, with 13 bases in the middle. From germline, CDR1 is LNHDA and CDR2 SQIVND (reference sequence). This CDR3 spans 12 amino acids. The CDR3 bases are TGTGCCAGTACTCATGGGAGTAGCGAGCAGTACTTC. It is translated as CASTHGSSEQYF. Combining the CDR3 with reference TRBV19 and TRBJ2-7 gives the whole variable domain DGGITQSPKYLFRKEGQNVTLSCEQNLNHDAMYWYRQDPGQGLRLIYYSQIVNDFQKGDIAEGYSVSREKKESFPLTVTSAQKNPTAFYLCASTHGSSEQYFGPGTRLTVT.

This clonotype was seen at least ten times. The chain uses TRBV11-3 and TRBJ2-2; D remains ambiguous. There are 13 residues in the CDR3. Germline CDR1 reads SGHNT; CDR2 reads YENEEA. V was trimmed by 3 bases and J by 4 bases, leaving 6 bases between them. The CDR3 loop is CASSLLPTGELFF. The CDR3 region has the DNA TGTGCCAGCAGCTTGCTTCCCACCGGGGAGCTGTTTTTT.

This clonotype was counted ten times or more. The chain employs TRBV6-5 and TRBJ2-7; D unclear. Germline CDR1 reads MNHEY; CDR2 reads SVGAGI. The V and J ends lost 2 bases and 3 bases respectively, with 8 bases between them. CDR3 length equals 13 residues. In nucleotides, the CDR3 is TGTGCCAGCAGTTACAGGCAGGACTACGAGCAGTACTTC. It encodes CASSYRQDYEQYF.

This clonotype counts as medium-sized (0.01 to 0.1%). The chain has TRBV2 and TRBJ1-1, with 7 bases that match TRBD1. The CDR3 is made up of 11 amino acids. Germline V gene sequence: CDR1 SNHLY, CDR2 FYNNEI. Trimming took 5 bases from V and 10 from J; bases not matched to a gene: 4. The CDR3 nucleotides are TGTGCCAGCAGTCAGACAGGGAGAGCTTTCTTT. Protein: CASSQTGRAFF.

About this clonotype: Here the CDR3 omits its conserved ending phenylalanine or tryptophan, so a read error is the likely source. The rearrangement joins TRBV3-1 to TRBJ2-7, with no clear D. The CDR3 contains 12 residues. The V gene's germline CDR1 is LGHDT and CDR2 YNNKEL (reference sequence). CDR3 residues: CASSEADYGQYS. CDR3 bases: TGTGCCAGCAGCGAAGCCGATTACGGGCAGTACTCC.

This clonotype was picked up many times. Relative to the germline gene, one junction end is altered; a read error may explain this. The V and J genes are TRBV11-1 and TRBJ2-5; 9 bases map to TRBD2. Per the germline V gene, CDR1 is SGHAT and CDR2 is FQDESV (reference sequence). The CDR3 is 13 amino acids. The CDR3 nucleotides are TGTGCCAGCAGCAATATAGCGGGAGAGTCCCAGTACTTC. This codes for CASSNIAGESQYF.

A note on this clonotype: It is likely a read error, because the conserved phenylalanine at the end of the CDR3 is missing. The DNA is left out, because the CDR3 cannot be placed on it with certainty; the CDR3 is given as TCRdb lists it. The V gene is TRBV13, the J gene TRBJ2-1; the table assigns TRBD2, which was not confirmed against the DNA. The CDR3 contains 9 residues when both ends are counted. CDR1 is PRHDT, CDR2 FYEKMQ, per germline (reference sequence). CDR3: CASSTRTSP.